This is a list of T cell receptor beta chains from one sample in a study of shared clonotypes between healthy human individuals. Generated by immunoSEQ multiplex PCR, the TCRdb table keeps only in-frame clones and is missing some. The sample has roughly 760,000 clones, about 74% seen once. Sequenced material: memory CD4+ T cells sorted from blood. All receptors derive from a woman in her twenties or thirties in good health. CDR3s include the opening cysteine and the closing phenylalanine or tryptophan. The D gene is left open where the match is weak. A row's size may be missing; if present it is once, few, many or a size class.

v_gene	j_gene	d_gene	abundance	CDR3aa	CDR3nt
TRBV9	TRBJ2-7	TRBD1	NA	CASSVDPGQGSYEQYF	TGTGCCAGCAGCGTCGACCCGGGACAGGGCTCCTACGAGCAGTACTTC
TRBV6-4	TRBJ2-1	NA	NA	CASSPLFGSYNEQFF	TGTGCCAGCAGCCCCCTTTTCGGCTCCTACAATGAGCAGTTCTTC
TRBV5-6	TRBJ2-2	NA	NA	CASSGGSDTSGELFF	TGTGCCAGCAGCGGGGGGTCGGACACGTCCGGGGAGCTGTTTTTT
TRBV27	TRBJ2-4	NA	few	CASSLSGTPAKNIQYF	TGTGCCAGCAGTTTATCCGGGACACCAGCCAAAAACATTCAGTACTTC
TRBV5-1	TRBJ2-3	TRBD1	NA	CASSSTRGPITDTQYF	TGCGCCAGCAGCTCAACCAGGGGGCCGATCACAGATACGCAGTATTTT
TRBV6-5	TRBJ2-7	NA	few	CASSPKGRSSYEQYF	TGTGCCAGCAGTCCAAAGGGACGTAGCTCCTACGAGCAGTACTTC
TRBV6-1	TRBJ1-1	NA	NA	CASTPFAAGTEAFF	TGTGCCAGCACCCCTTTTGCGGCGGGCACTGAAGCTTTCTTT
TRBV2	TRBJ2-7	NA	NA	CASSDYSPEQYF	TGTGCCAGCAGTGACTACAGTCCCGAGCAGTACTTC
TRBV10-3	TRBJ1-2	NA	NA	CAISDGPGGYTF	TGTGCCATCAGTGACGGTCCGGGGGGCTACACCTTC
TRBV28	TRBJ2-3	TRBD1	NA	CASSHGQGRTDTQYF	TGTGCCAGCAGTCACGGACAGGGTCGCACAGATACGCAGTATTTT
TRBV2	TRBJ2-7	NA	NA	CASSDGRGSLYEQYF	TGTGCCAGCAGTGATGGCCGCGGCAGCTTATACGAGCAGTACTTC
TRBV28	TRBJ1-1	NA	NA	CASSFGAGDARPEAFF	TGTGCCAGCAGTTTCGGTGCAGGGGACGCGAGACCTGAAGCTTTCTTT
TRBV5-1	TRBJ2-7	NA	NA	CASSSQAENPYEQYF	TGCGCCAGCAGCTCGCAAGCGGAAAACCCCTACGAGCAGTACTTC
TRBV25-1	TRBJ2-5	NA	few	CASSGAGAVTSQETQYF	TGTGCCAGCAGTGGGGCCGGGGCAGTTACTAGCCAAGAGACCCAGTACTTC
TRBV11-3	TRBJ2-2	TRBD1	NA	CASSVGQGATGELFF	TGTGCCAGCAGCGTGGGACAGGGGGCGACCGGGGAGCTGTTTTTT
TRBV28	TRBJ1-2	NA	NA	CASSYHQGPYGYTF	TGTGCCAGCAGTTATCATCAGGGTCCCTATGGCTACACCTTC
TRBV11-3	TRBJ2-2	NA	once	CASSPPGLGKGELFF	TGTGCCAGCAGCCCTCCGGGACTGGGCAAGGGGGAGCTGTTTTTT
TRBV9	TRBJ2-4	NA	NA	CASSVAGLGENIQYF	TGTGCCAGCAGCGTAGCAGGGTTAGGAGAAAACATTCAGTACTTC
TRBV5-1	TRBJ2-7	NA	NA	CASSFLGGEQYF	TGCGCCAGCAGCTTCCTGGGTGGGGAGCAGTACTTC
TRBV18	TRBJ1-2	NA	NA	CASSLQEGRDGYTF	TGTGCCAGCTCGCTCCAAGAAGGGCGGGATGGCTACACCTTC
TRBV30	TRBJ1-5	NA	NA	CAWSGGSSSNQPQHF	TGTGCCTGGAGTGGAGGATCTTCTAGCAATCAGCCCCAGCATTTT
TRBV6-1	TRBJ2-2	TRBD1	NA	CASSSHRGGELFF	TGTGCCAGCAGTTCACACAGGGGCGGGGAGCTGTTTTTT
TRBV2	TRBJ2-7	NA	once	CASGRRRGGDEQYF	TGTGCCAGCGGCAGACGACGGGGCGGTGACGAGCAGTACTTC
TRBV4-2	TRBJ2-5	TRBD2	NA	CASSQKMGLAGASETQYF	TGTGCCAGCAGCCAAAAAATGGGACTAGCGGGAGCTTCTGAGACCCAGTACTTC
TRBV9	TRBJ2-1	NA	NA	CASSSRGESYNEQFF	TGTGCCAGCAGCTCCAGGGGTGAGTCCTACAATGAGCAGTTCTTC
TRBV7-9	TRBJ2-7	TRBD2	many	CAASRRETDGYEQYF	TGTGCCGCGAGCAGGCGGGAGACGGACGGGTACGAGCAGTACTTC
TRBV30	TRBJ1-6	NA	few	CAWSAGESALHF	TGTGCCTGGAGTGCGGGAGAAAGTGCCCTCCACTTT
TRBV20-1	TRBJ2-3	TRBD2	NA	CSAPTSGDQYF	TGCAGTGCTCCTACTAGCGGGGATCAGTATTTT
TRBV5-4	TRBJ2-2	TRBD2	many	CASSLNLAGDTGELFF	TGTGCCAGCAGCTTGAATCTAGCGGGGGACACCGGGGAGCTGTTTTTT
TRBV9	TRBJ2-2	NA	NA	CASSPRRDTGELFF	TGTGCCAGCAGCCCCAGGAGGGACACCGGGGAGCTGTTTTTT
TRBV29-1	TRBJ1-1	NA	few	CSVEERMNTEAFF	TGCAGCGTTGAAGAGCGAATGAACACTGAAGCTTTCTTT
TRBV4-1	TRBJ1-3	NA	NA	CASTPQWTLENTIYF	TGCGCCAGCACCCCTCAGTGGACTCTGGAAAACACCATATATTTT
TRBV19	TRBJ1-5	TRBD1	few	CASSGSGQGLSNQPQHF	TGTGCCAGTAGTGGGTCGGGACAGGGACTTAGCAATCAGCCCCAGCATTTT
TRBV7-7	TRBJ2-1	TRBD2	NA	CASSTPSGEQFF	TGTGCCAGCAGCACCCCTAGCGGGGAGCAGTTCTTC
TRBV28	TRBJ2-1	TRBD1	NA	CASRPGGRVGEQFF	TGTGCCAGCAGACCAGGGGGACGGGTCGGGGAGCAGTTCTTC
TRBV19	TRBJ2-2	TRBD2	NA	CASRLAGGTGELFF	TGTGCCAGTAGGCTAGCGGGAGGAACCGGGGAGCTGTTTTTT
TRBV9	TRBJ2-7	NA	NA	CASSQAWPASYEQYF	TGTGCCAGCAGCCAAGCCTGGCCCGCCTCCTACGAGCAGTACTTC
TRBV5-1	TRBJ2-2	NA	NA	CASSTRQLNTGELFF	TGCGCCAGCAGCACCCGACAACTGAACACCGGGGAGCTGTTTTTT
TRBV7-9	TRBJ2-7	TRBD2	NA	CASSSSREAYEQYF	TGTGCCAGCAGCTCGTCCCGGGAGGCCTACGAGCAGTACTTC
TRBV5-1	TRBJ2-1	TRBD2	NA	CASSLDASGGNEQFF	TGCGCCAGCAGCTTGGACGCATCGGGAGGCAATGAGCAGTTCTTC
TRBV5-5	TRBJ2-2	TRBD2	once	CASSFGGTSGFTGELFF	TGTGCCAGCAGCTTCGGGGGGACTAGCGGATTCACCGGGGAGCTGTTTTTT
TRBV7-6	TRBJ2-6	NA	NA	CASSHRDGANVLTF	TGTGCCAGCAGCCATCGGGACGGGGCCAACGTCCTGACTTTC
TRBV7-9	TRBJ1-2	NA	NA	CASSEGQNYGYTF	TGTGCCAGCAGTGAAGGACAGAACTATGGCTACACCTTC
TRBV28	TRBJ2-3	NA	NA	CASSLLAGPTDTQYF	TGTGCCAGCAGTTTACTTGCGGGGCCCACAGATACGCAGTATTTT
TRBV6-6	TRBJ2-1	TRBD2	NA	CASRLTSGTDNEQFF	TGTGCCAGCAGACTGACTAGCGGCACAGACAATGAGCAGTTCTTC
TRBV7-2	TRBJ2-7	NA	NA	CASSFVPGSYEQYF	TGTGCCAGCAGCTTTGTCCCCGGGTCCTACGAGCAGTACTTC
TRBV9	TRBJ2-3	NA	NA	CASSLWEAGDTQYF	TGTGCCAGCAGCCTCTGGGAGGCGGGAGATACGCAGTATTTT